This T cell receptor beta chain was sequenced in a study of blood T cells in healthy people across ages. In the study overall: The capture of about one barcoded beta molecule per two T cells was achieved by template switching.

The V end lost 6 bases, the J end lost 6 bases, and 15 bases lay between the germline ends. Germline CDR1 ENHRY, CDR2 SYGVKD. The CDR3 has 15 amino acids. The authors ran a second PCR of about 6 to 12 cycles using a sample-barcoded 5' primer and a J-beta primer mix. Any given sample supplied a minimum of 2.5 million CDR3-containing paired-end reads. TCRdb processed the 5' RACE reads anew with MiXCR; each CDR3 protein has one entry. The repertoire holds approximately 1,000,000 distinct CDR3 sequences, more than 30% seen once, with 13% in the top ten. Remarks on this clonotype: What it binds is unknown.

Whole-study results and caveats: Naive and antigen-experienced cells were not separated, limiting conclusive comparison.

This clonotype was sampled from a man younger than 35 in good health. J is TRBJ1-6 and V is TRBV10-3; D not certain. Sequencing was performed on blood. The DNA of the CDR3 is TGTGCCATCAGCATCGGTCTGACTATTAATTCACCCCTCCACTTT. Its translation: CAISIGLTINSPLHF.